This passage covers 22 T cell receptor beta chains from one sample sequenced in a study of T cells after yellow fever vaccination. TCRdb ran MiXCR on the 5' RACE reads and lists one entry per CDR3 protein. The sample holds over 300,000 distinct CDR3 sequences, approximately 4% seen once. The sequencing used PBMCs, collected 5 days after the yellow fever booster vaccination. Every receptor here comes from a man between 18 and 35 years old who received the YFV17D yellow fever vaccine.

There are a few counts of this clonotype. The rearrangement links TRBV20-1 to TRBJ2-1; possible D gene TRBD2, 5 bases. Trimming pared 3 bases from V and 3 bases from J, leaving 18 bases between. The CDR3 loop spans 16 amino acids. The germline CDR1 and CDR2 sequences are DFQATT and SNEGSKA (reference sequence). CDR3 nucleotides: TGCAGTGCTAGCCTTGACCGGGGTCTTATCTACAATGAGCAGTTCTTC. Translation: CSASLDRGLIYNEQFF.

This clonotype was seen a few times. This chain joins TRBV3-1 and TRBJ2-5; 7 nucleotides line up with TRBD1. CDR3 length equals 13 residues. The junction had 2 bases not matched to a gene; V was cut back by 3 bases and J by 4 bases. Germline assignment: CDR1 LGHDT and CDR2 YNNKEL (reference sequence). The CDR3 DNA sequence: TGTGCCAGCAGCCATTCAGGGGGAGAGACCCAGTACTTC. This codes for CASSHSGGETQYF.

This clonotype has at least ten counts. The rearrangement uses TRBV20-1 and TRBJ2-1; the D gene could be TRBD1 or TRBD2 (5 bases each). The V end lost 1 base, the J end lost 8 bases, and 12 bases lay between the germline ends. This CDR3 region has 13 residues. From germline, CDR1 is DFQATT and CDR2 SNEGSKA (reference sequence). Written as DNA, the CDR3 is TGCAGTGCTAGAGGTCAGGGAGCCGATGAGCAGTTCTTC. This encodes CSARGQGADEQFF.

This clonotype was detected many times. The genes are TRBV28 and TRBJ1-1; weak D call: TRBD1 (5 bases). Germline CDR1 reads MDHEN; CDR2 reads SYDVKM. The length of the CDR3 is 12 residues. Deletions cut 6 bases from V and 6 bases from J, with 11 bases between. The CDR3 bases are TGTGCCAGCAGCTTAGGAGGGGCTGAAGCTTTCTTT. It encodes CASSLGGAEAFF.

This clonotype has a handful of counts. The chain recombines TRBV2 with TRBJ2-2; weak D call: TRBD2 (5 bases). Trimming stripped 7 bases from V and 0 bases from J, with 9 bases between. The CDR3 runs to 14 residues. Germline V gene data show CDR1 as SNHLY and CDR2 as FYNNEI. The CDR3 DNA sequence: TGTGCCAGCATGAGGGATACGAACACCGGGGAGCTGTTTTTT. It codes for CASMRDTNTGELFF.

The rearrangement uses TRBV6-2 or TRBV6-3 and TRBJ1-5; 11 bases agree with TRBD1. The CDR3 is made up of 16 amino acids. Germline CDR1 reads MNHEY; CDR2 reads SVGEGT. J gave up 3 bases and V 8 bases, and 9 bases lay outside the gene matches. The CDR3 DNA sequence: TGTGCCAGCGTCCCGGGACAGGGGGATTTCAATCAGCCCCAGCATTTT. Its protein product is CASVPGQGDFNQPQHF.

This clonotype was observed a handful of times. The chain couples TRBV4-3 to TRBJ2-2, with 8 bases lining up with TRBD2. This CDR3 is 16 amino acids long. The trim removed 1 base at V and 3 bases at J, leaving 4 bases unmatched. Germline V gives CDR1 LGHNA, CDR2 YSLEER. The CDR3: CASSQGTSPYTGELFF. DNA for the CDR3: TGCGCCAGCAGCCAAGGGACTAGCCCTTACACCGGGGAGCTGTTTTTT.

In this sample, this clonotype turned up many times. The chain links TRBV27 to TRBJ2-1; 11 positions match TRBD1. The CDR3 spans 15 residues. Germline loops: CDR1 MNHEY, CDR2 SMNVEV (reference sequence). The V segment lost 8 bases and the J segment 4 bases; nucleotides outside the gene matches: 7. In nucleotides, the CDR3 is TGTGCCAGCGGATCCGGGACAGGGGGGTACAATGAGCAGTTCTTC. Translation: CASGSGTGGYNEQFF.

This chain joins TRBV9 and TRBJ1-3; D might be TRBD1 (5 bases). Germline assignment: CDR1 SGDLS and CDR2 YYNGEE. V was clipped by 3 bases and J by 3 bases, with 7 bases between them. CDR3 length equals 13 residues. Here the CDR3 DNA reads TGTGCCAGCAGCGGGGGCGTTGGAAACACCATATATTTT. Residues: CASSGGVGNTIYF.

The chain couples TRBV6-1 to TRBJ2-7; tentatively, D is TRBD2 (6 bases). In germline, CDR1 is MNHNS, CDR2 SASEGT. This CDR3 has 13 amino acids. Trimming pared 8 bases from V and 4 bases from J, leaving 15 bases between. The CDR3 DNA reads TGTGCCAGCGCGGAGGGAACGACTTACGAGCAGTACGTC. Residues: CASAEGTTYEQYV.

The chain employs TRBV20-1 and TRBJ2-5, with no clear D. There are 15 residues in the CDR3. CDR1 is DFQATT, CDR2 SNEGSKA, per germline (reference sequence). V lost 0 bases and J lost 2, with 13 bases in between. The CDR3 DNA is TGCAGTGCTAGAGATCCAGTTGGTAGGCAAGAGACCCAGTACTTC. Protein product: CSARDPVGRQETQYF.

The J gene is TRBJ1-5, the V gene TRBV28; TRBD1 agrees at 9 bases. Germline V gene sequence: CDR1 MDHEN, CDR2 SYDVKM. Unmatched junction bases numbered 3, after V lost 4 bases and J lost 5 bases. This CDR3 contains 14 residues. The CDR3 loop reads CASSSGQGYQPQHF. The CDR3 nucleotides read TGTGCCAGCAGTTCAGGACAGGGGTATCAGCCCCAGCATTTT.

Many counts were recorded for this clonotype. The CDR3 nucleotides are TGCGCCAGCAGCCAAGTGCAGCGAGCGGGGGGCACCGGGGAGCTGTTTTTT. This codes for CASSQVQRAGGTGELFF. The chain employs TRBV4-3 and TRBJ2-2; 9 nucleotides align to TRBD2. With V trimmed by 1 base and J by 4 bases, 7 bases remained unmatched. Germline lookup yields CDR1 LGHNA and CDR2 YSLEER. CDR3 size: 17 residues.

This clonotype came up a few times. The CDR3 region has the DNA TGTGCCAGCAGTCCCCTCTTCTATTCACCCCTCCACTTT. Amino acid sequence: CASSPLFYSPLHF. This chain links TRBV12-3 or TRBV12-4 with TRBJ1-6; no clear D. The germline V and J ends were trimmed by 5 bases and 8 bases, with 10 bases remaining between them. The CDR3 consists of 13 residues.

The chain is built from TRBV7-9 and TRBJ1-1; tentative D call: TRBD1 (6 bases). Germline CDR1 reads SEHNR; CDR2 reads FQNEAQ (reference sequence). This CDR3 region has 13 residues. Trimming cost V 6 bases and J 6 bases, with 14 bases left between them. CDR3: CASSTQGLPEAFF. The CDR3 DNA follows: TGTGCCAGCAGTACACAGGGATTACCTGAAGCTTTCTTT.

The chain couples TRBV4-2 to TRBJ2-7; a possible D gene is TRBD2 (5 bases). Germline V gene data show CDR1 as LGHNA and CDR2 as YNFKEQ. The CDR3 runs to 12 residues. V gave up 1 base and J gave up 5 bases, with 6 bases separating them. In DNA form, the CDR3 reads TGTGCCAGCAGCCAAGCGGGAAACGAGCAGTACTTC. Amino acids: CASSQAGNEQYF.

This clonotype showed up just a few times. The J gene is TRBJ2-1, the V gene TRBV6-5, with a tentative D call TRBD2 (5 bases). The germline V and J ends were trimmed by 8 bases and 2 bases, with 10 bases remaining between them. In germline, CDR1 is MNHEY, CDR2 SVGAGI. The CDR3 contains 13 residues. CDR3: CASRGSTYNEQFF. The CDR3 coding sequence is TGTGCCAGCCGAGGGTCGACCTACAATGAGCAGTTCTTC.

This clonotype showed up just a few times. The V and J genes are TRBV5-5 and TRBJ2-5; possibly TRBD1 for D (5 bases). This CDR3 comprises 15 residues. Trimming pared 6 bases from V and 5 bases from J, leaving 20 bases between. Germline CDR1 is SGHKS and CDR2 is YYEKEE (reference sequence). Here the CDR3 reads CASISFGSGWETQYF. The CDR3 DNA follows: TGTGCCAGCATCAGCTTTGGTTCAGGGTGGGAGACCCAGTACTTC. Full variable domain (missing parts from reference TRBV5-5 and TRBJ2-5): DAGVTQSPTHLIKTRGQQVTLRCSPISGHKSVSWYQQVLGQGPQFIFQYYEKEERGRGNFPDRFSARQFPNYSSELNVNALLLGDSALYLCASISFGSGWETQYFGPGTRLLVL.

The chain recombines TRBV3-1 with TRBJ1-2, with TRBD1 as a possible D gene (5 bases). The CDR3 length is 15 residues. The V gene's germline CDR1 is LGHDT and CDR2 YNNKEL (reference sequence). V was pared by 0 bases and J by 4 bases, with 12 bases between. Written as DNA, the CDR3 is TGTGCCAGCAGCCAAGAAACGTCAGGGTTCTATGGCTACACCTTC. Its protein product is CASSQETSGFYGYTF.

The rearrangement uses TRBV6-5 and TRBJ2-3; 9 positions agree with TRBD2. Germline V gives CDR1 MNHEY, CDR2 SVGAGI. CDR3 length: 15 amino acids. V gave up 6 bases and J gave up 4 bases; unmatched junction bases: 8. CDR3 DNA sequence: TGTGCCAGCAGCCCTAGCGGGGTGTTGGCAGATACGCAGTATTTT. This translates into CASSPSGVLADTQYF.

There are a few counts of this clonotype. The genes are TRBV5-1 and TRBJ1-6; a possible D gene is TRBD1 (5 bases). The CDR3 is 16 amino acids. Germline CDR1 reads SGHRS; CDR2 reads YFSETQ. The germline V and J ends were trimmed by 0 bases and 10 bases, with 17 bases remaining between them. Here the CDR3 reads CASSLAQSGSKSPLHF. The CDR3 bases are TGCGCCAGCAGCTTGGCCCAATCAGGGTCCAAGTCACCCCTCCACTTT.

This sequence joins TRBV5-5 and TRBJ1-1; no firm D call. CDR1 is SGHKS and CDR2 is YYEKEE in the germline V gene (reference sequence). The germline V and J ends were trimmed by 5 bases and 6 bases, with 14 bases remaining between them. This CDR3 comprises 13 residues. In DNA form, the CDR3 reads TGTGCCAGCAGACCAACCCCAGAGGCTGAAGCTTTCTTT. Translated, it gives CASRPTPEAEAFF.